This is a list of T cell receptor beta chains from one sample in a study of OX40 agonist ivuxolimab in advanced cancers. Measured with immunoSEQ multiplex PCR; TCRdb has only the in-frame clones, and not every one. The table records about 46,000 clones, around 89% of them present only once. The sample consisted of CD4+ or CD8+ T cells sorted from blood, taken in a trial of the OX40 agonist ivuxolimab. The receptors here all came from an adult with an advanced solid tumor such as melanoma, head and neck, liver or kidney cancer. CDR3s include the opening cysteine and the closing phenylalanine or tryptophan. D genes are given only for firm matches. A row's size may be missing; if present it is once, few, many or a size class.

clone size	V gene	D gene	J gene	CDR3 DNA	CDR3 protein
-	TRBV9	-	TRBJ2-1	TGTGCCAGCTCTCGGGGGGCCGAATACAATGAGCAGTTCTTC	CASSRGAEYNEQFF
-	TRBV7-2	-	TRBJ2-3	TGTGCCAGCAGCCTAGATACGCAGTATTTT	CASSLDTQYF
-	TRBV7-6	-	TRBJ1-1	TGTGCCAGCAGCAGCGGGGGAGTGAACACTGAAGCTTTCTTT	CASSSGGVNTEAFF
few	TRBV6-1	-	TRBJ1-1	TGTGCCAGCAGGCCCAACACTGAAGCTTTCTTT	CASRPNTEAFF
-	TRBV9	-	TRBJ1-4	TGTGCCAGCAGCGTAGGTGGGGGGACTAATGAAAAACTGTTTTTT	CASSVGGGTNEKLFF
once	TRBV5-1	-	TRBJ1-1	TGCGCCAGCGGCTTCATGAGGTCCCTGAACACTGAAGCTTTCTTT	CASGFMRSLNTEAFF
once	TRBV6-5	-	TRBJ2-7	TGTGCCAGCAGGGGCAGGGGCAGAGACTACGAGCAGTACTTC	CASRGRGRDYEQYF
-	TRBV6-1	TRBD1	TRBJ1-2	TGTGCCAGCACGGGACAGATAAACTATGGCTACACCTTC	CASTGQINYGYTF
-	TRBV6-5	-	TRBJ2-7	TGTGCCAGCGGCACAGGGGGAGGGGAGGGGGACGAGCAGTACTTC	CASGTGGGEGDEQYF
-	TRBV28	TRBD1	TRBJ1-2	TGTGCCAGCAGCAGCCGGGACAGGGAGGTATATGGCTACACCTTC	CASSSRDREVYGYTF
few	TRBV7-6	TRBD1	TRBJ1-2	TGTGCCAGCAGCTTAGGGGGACAGGGTGAGGAAGTTTCCTATGGCTACACCTTC	CASSLGGQGEEVSYGYTF
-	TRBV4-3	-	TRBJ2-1	TGCGCCAGCAGCCCGCAAGTCGAGTCCTTGAGCAATGAGCAGTTCTTC	CASSPQVESLSNEQFF
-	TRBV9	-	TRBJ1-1	TGTGCCAGCAGCGTAGAGGGCAGGCCGAACACTGAAGCTTTCTTT	CASSVEGRPNTEAFF
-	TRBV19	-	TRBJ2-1	TGTGCCGGTAGTACAGGGCCCACTTACAATGAGCAGTTCTTC	CAGSTGPTYNEQFF
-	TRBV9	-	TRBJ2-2	TGTGCCAGCAGCGTAGTAAGGGAAGCGACCGGGGAGCTGTTTTTT	CASSVVREATGELFF
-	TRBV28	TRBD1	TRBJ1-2	TGTGCCAGCAGTTTTGGACAGGGTGAAGTTTATGGGTATGGCTACACCTTC	CASSFGQGEVYGYGYTF
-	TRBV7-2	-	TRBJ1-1	TGTGCCAGCAGCTGGGCGACACGGAGAGAAGCTTTCTTT	CASSWATRREAFF
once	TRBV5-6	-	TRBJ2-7	TGTGCCAGCAGCTGGGACACCAACTACGAGCAGTACTTC	CASSWDTNYEQYF
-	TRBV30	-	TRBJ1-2	TGTGCCTGGACCATAGGGGTTACTAACTATGGCTACACCTTC	CAWTIGVTNYGYTF
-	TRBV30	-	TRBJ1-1	TGTGCCTGGGCCCTAGGGCGCGGGTCCACTGAAGCTTTCTTT	CAWALGRGSTEAFF
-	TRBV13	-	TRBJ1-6	TGTGCCAGCAGCTCGTGGACAGCTTATAATTCACCCCTCCACTTT	CASSSWTAYNSPLHF
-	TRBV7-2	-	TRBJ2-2	TGTGCCAGCAGCTTTAGGGGTATGGGGGAGCTGTTTTTT	CASSFRGMGELFF